One and the same sample provided the 24 T cell receptor beta chains below, sequenced in a study of beta chain features in type 1 diabetes. Isolated RNA was reverse transcribed in full, so expressed TCRB transcripts were sequenced. Sequencing used immunoSEQ multiplex PCR; TCRdb keeps in-frame clones, though not all of them. Among about 900,000 clones, 17% were seen once, and the ten largest hold about 0.02%. The specimen was naive CD4+ T cells from blood. These receptors were obtained from a woman under 30 in good health.

The chain is built from TRBV7-8 and TRBJ2-7; weak D call: TRBD1 (6 bases). Per the germline V gene, CDR1 is SGHVS and CDR2 is FQNEAQ. The CDR3 runs to 14 residues. V was clipped by 5 bases and J by 5 bases, with 16 bases between them. The CDR3 loop is CASSRGPGDNEQYF. As DNA, the CDR3 is TGTGCCAGCAGCCGAGGTCCAGGGGACAACGAGCAGTACTTC.

V and J are TRBV18 and TRBJ1-1, with 7 bases that match TRBD1. In germline, CDR1 is KGHSH, CDR2 LQKENI. The CDR3 loop spans 14 amino acids. V was pared by 4 bases and J by 1 base, with 3 bases of the junction left unmatched. The CDR3 DNA reads TGTGCCAGCTCACAACAGGGGCAGAACACTGAAGCTTTCTTT. Translated: CASSQQGQNTEAFF.

This clone was recorded a few times. The chain combines TRBV4-3 with TRBJ2-1; 12 bases agree with TRBD2. Germline CDR1 LGHNA, CDR2 YSLEER. The V segment lost 0 bases and the J segment 8 bases; nucleotides outside the gene matches: 8. This CDR3 has 17 residues. CDR3 nucleotides: TGCGCCAGCAGCCAAGATCTCGGACTAGCGGGATATGATGAGCAGTTCTTC. Translated: CASSQDLGLAGYDEQFF.

Only a few counts were recorded for this clone. The chain combines TRBV28 with TRBJ2-3, with 7 bases aligning to TRBD2. Per the germline V gene, CDR1 is MDHEN and CDR2 is SYDVKM. The CDR3 loop spans 15 amino acids. The trim removed 5 bases at V and 3 bases at J, leaving 8 bases unmatched. The CDR3 loop is CASSPGGSQTDTQYF. As DNA, the CDR3 is TGTGCCAGCAGTCCCGGCGGGAGTCAGACAGATACGCAGTATTTT. Complete variable domain (other parts from reference TRBV28 and TRBJ2-3): DVKVTQSSRYLVKRTGEKVFLECVQDMDHENMFWYRQDPGLGLRLIYFSYDVKMKEKGDIPEGYSVSREKKERFSLILESASTNQTSMYLCASSPGGSQTDTQYFGPGTRLTVL.

This rearrangement joins TRBV7-3 to TRBJ2-6; 11 bases are shared with TRBD1. The ends lost 5 bases at V and 17 bases at J; junction bases unmatched: 11. The germline gives CDR1 SGHTA, CDR2 FQGTGA. CDR3 length: 14 residues. The CDR3 nucleotides read TGTGCCAGCAGCGAAAAGGGGACAGGGGGTCTTATGACTTTC. Protein sequence: CASSEKGTGGLMTF.

This clone was recorded a few times. The junction departs from the called germline gene at one end, perhaps through a read error. This chain connects TRBV20-1 to TRBJ1-1; the D is unclear. Per germline, CDR1 DFQATT and CDR2 SNEGSKA (reference sequence). CDR3 length: 11 residues. CDR3 amino acids: CSALVKTEAFF. The CDR3 DNA sequence: TGCAGTGCTTTGGTGAAAACTGAAGCTTTCTTT.

This clone came up a few times. The V gene is TRBV27, the J gene TRBJ2-6; tentatively, D is TRBD2 (6 bases). This CDR3 has 17 residues. Trimming took off 7 bases at V and 2 bases at J, with 18 bases between the two ends. Germline V gene sequence: CDR1 MNHEY, CDR2 SMNVEV (reference sequence). The DNA of the CDR3 is TGTGCCAGCACCGGGGCCGCGGGGAACCCTGGGGCCAACGTCCTGACTTTC. It codes for CASTGAAGNPGANVLTF. Full variable domain (outside the CDR3, taken from reference TRBV27 and TRBJ2-6): EAQVTQNPRYLITVTGKKLTVTCSQNMNHEYMSWYRQDPGLGLRQIYYSMNVEVTDKGDVPEGYKVSRKEKRNFPLILESPSPNQTSLYFCASTGAAGNPGANVLTFGAGSRLTVL.

The rearrangement links TRBV19 to TRBJ2-1, with D possibly called TRBD1 or TRBD2 (5 bases each). CDR1 and CDR2 (germline): LNHDA, SQIVND (reference sequence). V lost 5 bases and J 3 bases, leaving 17 bases between the germline ends. There are 16 residues in the CDR3. The DNA for the CDR3 is TGTGCCAGTAGTCGCGCCGGGACGGATCGCTACAATGAGCAGTTCTTC. This codes for CASSRAGTDRYNEQFF.

The chain recombines TRBV28 with TRBJ2-2; 8 nucleotides match TRBD2. Germline lookup yields CDR1 MDHEN and CDR2 SYDVKM. Trimming at V came to 5 bases and at J to 7 bases, leaving 6 bases not matched to a gene. This CDR3 comprises 14 residues. The CDR3 protein is CASSRLANHGELFF. As DNA, the CDR3 is TGTGCCAGCAGTAGACTAGCGAATCACGGGGAGCTGTTTTTT.

The chain uses TRBV7-2 and TRBJ2-3, with D possibly being TRBD1 (5 bases). With 3 bases removed from V and 4 bases from J, the gap between germline ends came to 11 bases. This CDR3 is 14 amino acids long. Germline V CDR1 and CDR2: SGHTA, FQGNSA. CDR3 in DNA: TGTGCCAGCAGCTTTCAACGACAGCCAGATACGCAGTATTTT. Its protein product is CASSFQRQPDTQYF.

This clone was counted a few times. The CDR3 loop is CASSRGRGTQYF. For the CDR3, the DNA is TGTGCCAGCAGTAGGGGCCGAGGGACCCAGTACTTC. The chain has TRBV27 and TRBJ2-5, with D possibly being TRBD1 (5 bases). Germline CDR1 MNHEY, CDR2 SMNVEV (reference sequence). The CDR3 is 12 amino acids. V was clipped by 5 bases and J by 7 bases, with 11 bases between them.

This clone was counted a few times. This rearrangement joins TRBV19 to TRBJ1-4, with a weak D call TRBD1 (5 bases). The length of the CDR3 is 14 residues. Germline V gene sequence: CDR1 LNHDA, CDR2 SQIVND (reference sequence). V was clipped by 6 bases and J by 11 bases, with 19 bases between them. The CDR3 here is CASRNSRVPGKLFF. The CDR3 nucleotides are TGTGCCAGTAGAAACTCCAGGGTACCGGGGAAACTGTTTTTT.

The table lists this clone with a few counts. The chain links TRBV11-2 to TRBJ1-5, with D possibly matching TRBD1 (5 bases). Trimming shortened V by 5 bases and J by 1 base, and 12 bases separated the two germline ends. In germline, CDR1 is SGHAT, CDR2 FQNNGV. The CDR3 runs to 15 residues. CDR3 DNA sequence: TGTGCCAGCAGCCGCCGGGACCGAAGCAATCAGCCCCAGCATTTT. The encoded protein is CASSRRDRSNQPQHF.

V usage is TRBV6-4 and J usage is TRBJ2-3; TRBD2 matches 8 bases. Unmatched junction bases numbered 4, after V lost 4 bases and J lost 1 base. CDR3 length equals 15 residues. CDR1 is MRHNA, CDR2 SNTAGT, per germline. The CDR3 reads CASSVSGTGTDTQYF. The CDR3 DNA reads TGTGCCAGCAGTGTTAGCGGGACCGGCACAGATACGCAGTATTTT.

This clone has just a few counts. The rearrangement joins TRBV4-3 to TRBJ1-4; unclear D gene. This CDR3 is built from 20 residues. The V gene's germline CDR1 is LGHNA and CDR2 YSLEER. V was cut by 0 bases and J by 5 bases, with 25 bases left in between. The CDR3 region has the DNA TGCGCCAGCAGCCAAGACGGTCCCCTAGCTCTCCTCCGCCGAAATGAAAAACTGTTTTTT. Protein: CASSQDGPLALLRRNEKLFF.

This clone was recorded a few times. This rearrangement joins TRBV5-1 to TRBJ2-7, with 13 bases aligning to TRBD2. The V segment lost 4 bases and the J segment 4 bases; nucleotides outside the gene matches: 5. This CDR3 has 15 amino acids. Germline loops: CDR1 SGHRS, CDR2 YFSETQ. The CDR3 sequence: CASSEPGLAGYEQYF. The CDR3, as DNA: TGCGCCAGCAGCGAGCCGGGACTAGCGGGATACGAGCAGTACTTC.

Only a few counts were recorded for this clone. V usage is TRBV7-8 and J usage is TRBJ2-7; D unresolved. The CDR3 is 14 residues long. Germline-derived CDR1 and CDR2 are SGHVS and FQNEAQ. V gave up 4 bases and J gave up 2 bases, with 12 bases separating them. Here the CDR3 DNA reads TGTGCCAGCAGCTCAATGACCGCGGCCTACGAGCAGTACTTC. Translating gives CASSSMTAAYEQYF.

In its sample, this clone was seen a few times. The chain recombines TRBV4-2 with TRBJ2-3; D is unclear. Trimming left V 0 bases short and J 2 bases short, with 9 bases between. The CDR3 extends over 15 amino acids. Germline V CDR1 and CDR2: LGHNA, YNFKEQ. CDR3 bases: TGTGCCAGCAGCCAAGAGCGGCTATACACAGATACGCAGTATTTT. It specifies CASSQERLYTDTQYF.

This clone was counted only a few times. The CDR3 bases are TGTGCCAGCAGTTCCTTACATGCAGGGGCCAACGTCCTGACTTTC. Translation gives CASSSLHAGANVLTF. The chain recombines TRBV6-1 with TRBJ2-6, with D unclear. Germline values: CDR1 MNHNS, CDR2 SASEGT. This CDR3 contains 15 residues. V lost 5 bases to trimming and J lost 4 bases, with 12 bases between them.

This clone was detected only a few times. The V and J genes are TRBV9 and TRBJ1-2; D perhaps matches TRBD1 (5 bases). The CDR3 has 12 residues. The V gene lost 7 bases and the J gene lost 4 bases, with 11 bases spanning the gap. Germline values: CDR1 SGDLS, CDR2 YYNGEE. CDR3 DNA sequence: TGTGCCAGCGGCAGGGTGGGCTATGGCTACACCTTC. Its protein is CASGRVGYGYTF.

This sequence joins TRBV6-5 and TRBJ2-1, with TRBD2 matching over 10 bases. The CDR3 loop spans 15 amino acids. The germline V gene has CDR1 MNHEY and CDR2 SVGAGI. With 4 bases clipped from V and 9 bases from J, the junction kept 9 bases outside the gene matches. The CDR3, as DNA: TGTGCCAGCAGTTTAAGCGGGAGGGCCTCGGTTGAGCAGTTCTTC. Amino acid sequence: CASSLSGRASVEQFF.

The sample holds a few counts of this clone. The V call is TRBV27, the J call TRBJ2-6; weak D call: TRBD1 (6 bases). The CDR3 has 13 residues. CDR1 is MNHEY and CDR2 is SMNVEV in the germline V gene (reference sequence). Deletions cut 10 bases from V and 2 bases from J, with 9 bases between. The chain's CDR3 is CATRTAGANVLTF. As DNA, the CDR3 is TGTGCCACCCGGACAGCTGGGGCCAACGTCCTGACTTTC.

Only a few counts were recorded for this clone. At the DNA level, this CDR3 is encoded by other sequences in the same sample as well. The rearrangement uses TRBV4-2 and TRBJ2-1, with 8 bases lining up with TRBD2. The V gene's germline CDR1 is LGHNA and CDR2 YNFKEQ. V was pared by 0 bases and J by 3 bases, with 4 bases of the junction left unmatched. This CDR3 has 16 residues. The CDR3 reads CASSQDVAGGYNEQFF. The CDR3 DNA reads TGTGCCAGCAGCCAAGATGTGGCGGGGGGCTACAATGAGCAGTTCTTC.

The chain links TRBV7-9 to TRBJ2-7; D gene unclear. Germline CDR1 reads SEHNR; CDR2 reads FQNEAQ (reference sequence). This CDR3 spans 15 amino acids. The V gene lost 4 bases and the J gene lost 2 bases, with 15 bases spanning the gap. The CDR3 here is CASSSAGSLTYEQYF. In DNA, the CDR3 is TGTGCCAGCAGCTCCGCCGGCAGCTTAACCTACGAGCAGTACTTC.